This T cell receptor (beta chain) originates from a study of T cell changes during pregnancy in multiple sclerosis (dated by TCRdb to between 2018 and 2021). For the study in its entirety: Changes in the T cell repertoire over the course of pregnancy were examined in this study in women with multiple sclerosis.

Libraries were prepared through the immunoSEQ multiplex PCR assay. TCRdb's version of the immuneACCESS table is confined to in-frame rearrangements and falls short of the full clone set. An unresolved V gene accounts for under half of the shortfall where checked; the remainder is of unknown origin. The sample profile shows some 89,000 clones; about 94% of them were found once. The ten biggest clones cover about 2.5% of the sample. From the cysteine through the phenylalanine, the CDR3 covers 13 amino acids. Only the CDR3 DNA stays, 39 bases, in frame from base 1. CDR1 and CDR2, looked up from the germline V gene (reference sequence), are LNHDA and SQIVND. V sheds 1 base and J sheds 3 bases, leaving 7 bases between their ends. A note on this clone: What antigen it recognizes has not been identified. Per-nucleotide qualities are absent, and no much larger clonotype sits a single base away.

The origin of this receptor is a female donor with multiple sclerosis, enrolled in a pregnancy study. The V and J segments used are TRBV19 and TRBJ2-7; TRBD2 is a possible D gene, resting on 6 matching bases. The specimen comprised peripheral blood, sampled in the third trimester of pregnancy. The CDR3 reads as follows: CASSIGGGYEQYF. The DNA sequence is TGTGCCAGTAGTATAGGGGGAGGCTACGAGCAGTACTTC.